Given below is one T cell receptor (beta chain) in context. Its antigen remains unidentified. This record comes from a study of T cells in localized non-small cell lung cancer. Some clones are missing from TCRdb's copy, which holds only in-frame ones; the method was immunoSEQ multiplex PCR. The top ten clones hold over 0.6% of a sample with about 31,000 clones, 85% to 95% of them seen once. Per the germline V gene, CDR1 is LGHNA and CDR2 is YSLEER. The CDR3 runs 17 residues. V was pared by 4 bases and J by 3 bases, with 22 bases between. Study findings and constraints: Uninvolved adjacent lung showed higher T cell clonality than tumor. Only one tumor region was sequenced, so heterogeneity remains possible. Detection in adjacent lung was observed for a median around 59 of the top 100 tumor clones. With higher T cell density in blood came longer overall survival.

This clonotype originated in a woman aged 40-69 years with stage I lung adenocarcinoma. The material was peripheral blood, obtained before any cancer treatment. This chain joins TRBV4-3 and TRBJ2-7, with D unresolved. This CDR3 reads CASSPVDFRSGVYEQYF. The CDR3 bases are TGCGCCAGCAGCCCCGTCGACTTCCGGTCAGGCGTCTACGAGCAGTACTTC.